Presented here are 14 T cell receptor beta chains from one specimen sequenced in a study of blood T cell repertoires in COVID-19. The protocol was immunoSEQ multiplex PCR, while the TCRdb copy is restricted to in-frame clones and leaves out a portion. In the table there are 65,000 or so clones, approximately 80% of which are singletons. Input material: peripheral blood. The receptors derive from an older woman with acute or convalescent COVID-19.

This chain joins TRBV6-5 and TRBJ1-5; 10 bases match TRBD1. Trimming at V came to 6 bases and at J to 6 bases, leaving 5 bases not matched to a gene. This CDR3 contains 14 residues. The germline V gene encodes CDR1 MNHEY and CDR2 SVGAGI. For the CDR3, the DNA is TGTGCCAGCAGCCAGGGACAGGGGATTCAGCCCCAGCATTTT. It translates to CASSQGQGIQPQHF.

The rearrangement links TRBV11-1 to TRBJ1-1; a weak D match, TRBD1 (6 bases). CDR1 and CDR2 (germline): SGHAT, FQDESV (reference sequence). V was cut by 2 bases and J by 12 bases, with 16 bases left in between. This CDR3 has 13 residues. CDR3: CASSLLAGALSFF. The CDR3 coding sequence is TGTGCCAGCAGCTTACTGGCAGGGGCGTTATCTTTCTTT.

This sequence joins TRBV6-2 or TRBV6-3 and TRBJ1-4; the D is unclear. The CDR3 is 16 amino acids. Germline assignment: CDR1 MNHEY and CDR2 SVGEGT. The ends were cut back, 3 bases at V and 4 bases at J, with 15 bases in the middle. CDR3 DNA: TGTGCCAGCAGTTATCGCGGAAGCGGGCTTAATGAAAAACTGTTTTTT. This translates into CASSYRGSGLNEKLFF.

The chain combines TRBV5-8 with TRBJ1-5; D is unresolved. The germline V gene encodes CDR1 SGHTS and CDR2 YDEGEE. V was clipped by 0 bases and J by 2 bases, with 9 bases between them. CDR3 length: 15 amino acids. CDR3 loop: CASSLDLDGNQPQHF. CDR3 DNA sequence: TGTGCCAGCAGCTTGGACCTAGACGGCAATCAGCCCCAGCATTTT. The full variable domain, with the rest looked up from reference TRBV5-8 and TRBJ1-5, is EAGVTQSPTHLIKTRGQQATLRCSPISGHTSVYWYQQALGLGLQFLLWYDEGEERNRGNFPPRFSGRQFPNYSSELNVNALELEDSALYLCASSLDLDGNQPQHFGDGTRLSIL.

The chain carries TRBV30 and TRBJ2-7; TRBD1 aligns across 10 bases. Germline V gene data show CDR1 as GTSNPN and CDR2 as SVGIG (reference sequence). The trim removed 5 bases at V and 4 bases at J, leaving 2 bases unmatched. CDR3 length equals 12 residues. The CDR3 reads CAWGTGAYEQYF. CDR3 coding DNA: TGTGCCTGGGGGACAGGGGCTTACGAGCAGTACTTC.

The chain is built from TRBV5-6 and TRBJ2-2; D might be TRBD1 (6 bases). This CDR3 region has 17 residues. Trimming took 0 bases from V and 1 from J, leaving 13 bases between them. Per germline, CDR1 SGHDT and CDR2 YYEEEE. This CDR3 is CASSLGSGTRNTGELFF. The CDR3 region has the DNA TGTGCCAGCAGCTTGGGGTCAGGGACAAGGAACACCGGGGAGCTGTTTTTT.

This sequence joins TRBV7-8 and TRBJ2-7, with TRBD2 identical over 10 bases. Trimming cost V 2 bases and J 3 bases; bases outside gene matches: 4. The CDR3 runs 15 residues. The V gene's germline CDR1 is SGHVS and CDR2 FQNEAQ. CDR3: CASSLSKREGYEQYF. In DNA form, the CDR3 reads TGTGCCAGCAGCTTATCGAAGCGGGAGGGCTACGAGCAGTACTTC.

V usage is TRBV7-2 and J usage is TRBJ2-3, with D uncertain. In germline, CDR1 is SGHTA, CDR2 FQGNSA. The CDR3 has 14 amino acids. V shed 7 bases and J shed 1 base, with 12 bases lying between them. In DNA, the CDR3 is TGTGCCAGCACCGATGACTGGGGCACAGATACGCAGTATTTT. Its translation is CASTDDWGTDTQYF.

This clone was picked up one time. The chain uses TRBV2 and TRBJ1-4; 9 nucleotides line up with TRBD1. V shed 5 bases, J shed 7 bases, and the junction held 8 bases outside the gene matches. The CDR3 is 15 residues long. Germline CDR1 SNHLY, CDR2 FYNNEI. The DNA of the CDR3 is TGTGCCAGCAGTACTGAACAGGGGGCAGGTGAAAAACTGTTTTTT. This codes for CASSTEQGAGEKLFF.

The genes are TRBV2 and TRBJ1-6; no firm D call. CDR3 length: 17 amino acids. The ends were cut back, 0 bases at V and 5 bases at J, with 14 bases in the middle. Germline V gene sequence: CDR1 SNHLY, CDR2 FYNNEI. CDR3 region: CASSEAVGRGNNSPLHF. The CDR3, as DNA: TGTGCCAGCAGTGAAGCGGTCGGTAGAGGGAATAATTCACCCCTCCACTTT. Looking up the rest from reference TRBV2 and TRBJ1-6 gives the full variable domain: EPEVTQTPSHQVTQMGQEVILRCVPISNHLYFYWYRQILGQKVEFLVSFYNNEISEKSEIFDDQFSVERPDGSNFTLKIRSTKLEDSAMYFCASSEAVGRGNNSPLHFGNGTRLTVT.

This clone has only a few counts. The chain links TRBV10-3 to TRBJ1-2; D remains unclear. Between the trimmed V and J ends, which lost 1 base and 6 bases, there was a span of 15 bases. Looked up from germline, CDR1 is ENHRY and CDR2 is SYGVKD. The CDR3 sequence is 15 residues long. The CDR3 bases are TGTGCCATCAGTGAGTTAGCGGGGAGAGAAGATGGCTACACCTTC. Translating it yields CAISELAGREDGYTF.

The chain links TRBV4-3 to TRBJ2-1, with unresolved D. The CDR3 is made up of 16 amino acids. The V gene's germline CDR1 is LGHNA and CDR2 YSLEER. Trimming removed 0 bases at V and 7 bases at J, with 16 bases between. In DNA form, the CDR3 reads TGCGCCAGCAGCCAAGAGATATTTGCTGGCAGGAATGAGCAGTTCTTC. Its protein product is CASSQEIFAGRNEQFF.

CDR3 nucleotides: TGTGCCAGCAGCTTAGCTACGGGACAGGGGGCGCGAGAGCAGTACTTC. Its translation is CASSLATGQGAREQYF. The chain recombines TRBV7-2 with TRBJ2-7; 12 bases are shared with TRBD1. The J segment lost 7 bases and the V segment lost 0 bases, leaving 7 bases of the junction unmatched. The CDR3 has 16 residues. From germline, CDR1 is SGHTA and CDR2 FQGNSA.

The gene calls are TRBV6-5 and TRBJ2-3; possible D gene TRBD2, 5 bases. The CDR3 covers 15 residues. Looked up from germline, CDR1 is MNHEY and CDR2 is SVGAGI. V lost 8 bases, J lost 1 base, and 16 bases lay in between. CDR3 nucleotide sequence: TGTGCCAGCGTCTGGGTCGAGGAGGGCACAGATACGCAGTATTTT. Amino acid sequence: CASVWVEEGTDTQYF.